This T cell receptor (beta chain) was sequenced in a study of shared clonotypes between healthy human individuals. General study results and limits: A reduction in generation probabilities was seen for non-shared clonotypes relative to those shared by all four donors. How much donors shared clonotypes was expected to be affected by sequencing depth. The small donor group covered limited genetic and exposure diversity.

On this clone: Its antigen is still unknown.

The authors' processing: Filtering differed since immunoSEQ provided only junctions, with no quality scores. Assay used: immunoSEQ multiplex PCR; TCRdb lists only in-frame clones, some missing. That table gives V, J and clone size, and the DNA gave D and trimming. The sample holds 2 million to 2.5 million clones, around 95% seen once. Sequenced: naive CD4+ T cells sorted from blood. The subset is: CD45RA+ positively selected. The origin of this receptor is a man between 18 and 29 years old in good health.

CDR3 sequence: CASSLISGSSGANVLTF. The CDR3 region has the DNA TGTGCCAGCAGCTTAATTTCAGGAAGCTCTGGGGCCAACGTCCTGACTTTC. This chain links TRBV5-6 with TRBJ2-6; D remains unclear. CDR3 size: 17 residues. In germline, CDR1 is SGHDT, CDR2 YYEEEE. V gave up 2 bases and J gave up 0 bases, with 12 bases separating them.